These 20 T cell receptor beta chains were sequenced from one sample in a study of cytomegalovirus exposure and HLA in healthy donors. A multiplex PCR was run with 60 Vbeta primers and 13 Jbeta primers. Sequencing was performed with immunoSEQ multiplex PCR; in TCRdb, only in-frame clones are kept and a portion is missing. This sample carries 35,000 to 50,000 clones, 63% of them seen once, and the ten largest clones take approximately 12%. Input material: PBMCs. The receptors stem from a man aged 55 to 69 in good health and CMV-seropositive.

The genes are TRBV6-6 and TRBJ2-1, with TRBD2 identical over 8 bases. The CDR3 loop spans 14 amino acids. V shed 7 bases and J 6 bases; nucleotides not matched to a gene: 8. The germline V gene has CDR1 MNHNY and CDR2 SVGAGI (reference sequence). The CDR3 coding sequence is TGTGCCAGCACCCAAAGCAGCGGGAGCAATGAGCAGTTCTTC. Translation gives CASTQSSGSNEQFF.

V is TRBV18 and J is TRBJ2-7, with 9 bases fitting TRBD2. The V segment lost 3 bases and the J segment 6 bases; nucleotides outside the gene matches: 9. There are 15 residues in the CDR3. Germline V gene sequence: CDR1 KGHSH, CDR2 LQKENI. The CDR3 region has the DNA TGTGCCAGCTCACCGAAGATAGCGGGAGTCAGCGAGCAGTACTTC. It encodes CASSPKIAGVSEQYF.

This clone was seen a few times. The V gene is TRBV7-9, the J gene TRBJ2-5; 9 bases are a match to TRBD2. Germline trimming cut 1 base from V and 3 bases from J; bases unmatched to any gene: 9. Germline V gives CDR1 SEHNR, CDR2 FQNEAQ (reference sequence). The CDR3 is 17 amino acids. The CDR3: CASSLDPREGPEETQYF. The CDR3, as DNA: TGTGCCAGCAGCTTAGATCCGCGGGAGGGCCCAGAAGAGACCCAGTACTTC.

This clone has a handful of counts. The chain is built from TRBV9 and TRBJ2-3, with D maybe TRBD2 (5 bases). The CDR3 consists of 15 residues. Germline V lookup: CDR1 SGDLS, CDR2 YYNGEE. V lost 0 bases to trimming and J lost 6 bases, with 14 bases between them. CDR3 DNA sequence: TGTGCCAGCAGCGTAGGTGTGGGAGCGGCGGATACGCAGTATTTT. It yields the protein CASSVGVGAADTQYF.

J is TRBJ2-3 and V is TRBV7-3; D is unclear. V lost 2 bases, J lost 1 base, and 7 bases lay in between. The V gene's germline CDR1 is SGHTA and CDR2 FQGTGA. This CDR3 region has 14 residues. CDR3 sequence (DNA): TGTGCCAGCAGCTTATCCGGTCGCACAGATACGCAGTATTTT. It encodes CASSLSGRTDTQYF.

This chain uses TRBV5-6 with TRBJ2-1; no reliable D call. The germline V gene encodes CDR1 SGHDT and CDR2 YYEEEE. Trimming stripped 4 bases from V and 9 bases from J, with 17 bases between. This CDR3 comprises 14 residues. CDR3 sequence (DNA): TGTGCCAGCAGCCACCCCCCGACTCTTGGTGAGCAGTTCTTC. Protein: CASSHPPTLGEQFF.

The chain links TRBV11-3 to TRBJ1-1; D may be TRBD1 (5 bases). This CDR3 comprises 15 residues. Trimming removed 2 bases from V and 4 bases from J, with 14 bases in between. Germline values: CDR1 SGHNT, CDR2 YENEEA. The CDR3 DNA reads as TGTGCCAGCAGCTTACAGGGCTCTGACATCACTGAAGCTTTCTTT. This sequence encodes CASSLQGSDITEAFF.

This clone showed up just a few times. The chain employs TRBV28 and TRBJ2-2, with TRBD2 identical over 12 bases. Germline loops: CDR1 MDHEN, CDR2 SYDVKM. The V and J ends lost 3 bases and 6 bases, in that order; junction bases with no gene match: 5. The CDR3 runs 16 residues. In nucleotides, the CDR3 is TGTGCCAGCAGTTTCCCCTCTAGCGGGGGGGCCGGGGAGCTGTTTTTT. The encoded protein is CASSFPSSGGAGELFF.

Regarding this clone: Within the sample, other DNA sequences also encode this same CDR3. CDR3 protein: CASSLGQSVFRTDTQYF. The CDR3 DNA reads TGTGCCAGCAGCTTGGGACAGAGCGTTTTTCGCACAGATACGCAGTATTTT. The chain links TRBV5-6 to TRBJ2-3; tentatively, D is TRBD1 (5 bases). This CDR3 has 17 residues. The V gene lost 0 bases and the J gene lost 1 base, with 15 bases spanning the gap. Per germline, CDR1 SGHDT and CDR2 YYEEEE.

The chain employs TRBV4-1 and TRBJ1-4, with D possibly being TRBD1 (5 bases). Between the trimmed V and J ends, which lost 3 bases and 0 bases, there was a span of 11 bases. This CDR3 spans 16 amino acids. In germline, CDR1 is MGHRA, CDR2 YSYEKL. CDR3 in amino acids: CASSQGDFSTNEKLFF. The CDR3 coding sequence is TGCGCCAGCAGCCAGGGGGACTTTTCAACTAATGAAAAACTGTTTTTT.

The J gene is TRBJ2-5, the V gene TRBV20-1; D is ambiguous. The germline CDR1 and CDR2 sequences are DFQATT and SNEGSKA (reference sequence). This CDR3 has 11 amino acids. Between the trimmed V and J ends, which lost 6 bases and 2 bases, there was a span of 7 bases. The CDR3 coding sequence is TGCAGTGCCACAGATCAAGAGACCCAGTACTTC. Translation gives CSATDQETQYF.

This clone has a handful of counts. The chain is built from TRBV28 and TRBJ2-6; 8 positions match TRBD2. V dropped 10 bases and J dropped 0; count of bases not matched to a gene: 5. The CDR3 length is 15 residues. Germline V gene sequence: CDR1 MDHEN, CDR2 SYDVKM. The CDR3 region has the DNA TGTGCCACCGGGGGGACTAGCTCTGGGGCCAACGTCCTGACTTTC. It encodes CATGGTSSGANVLTF.

The rearrangement links TRBV4-2 to TRBJ2-5, with 10 bases aligning to TRBD1. This CDR3 spans 14 amino acids. V trimming: 4 bases; J trimming: 4 bases; junction bases outside the gene matches: 3. Per the germline V gene, CDR1 is LGHNA and CDR2 is YNFKEQ. The CDR3 nucleotides are TGTGCCAGCAGCCTCGGGACAGGGGCAGAGACCCAGTACTTC. As protein: CASSLGTGAETQYF.

The rearrangement uses TRBV18 and TRBJ2-1; 11 bases match TRBD1. The CDR3 spans 15 residues. V shed 6 bases and J 7 bases; nucleotides not matched to a gene: 8. Germline CDR1 is KGHSH and CDR2 is LQKENI. The CDR3 region is CASSPGTGGTNEQFF. Written as DNA, the CDR3 is TGTGCCAGCTCGCCCGGGACAGGGGGTACGAATGAGCAGTTCTTC. Based on the CDR3 plus reference TRBV18 and TRBJ2-1, the full variable domain is NAGVMQNPRHLVRRRGQEARLRCSPMKGHSHVYWYRQLPEEGLKFMVYLQKENIIDESGMPKERFSAEFPKEGPSILRIQQVVRGDSAAYFCASSPGTGGTNEQFFGPGTRLTVL.

The chain couples TRBV18 to TRBJ1-1, with a possible D match to TRBD1 (5 bases). The CDR3 is 14 amino acids. V was clipped by 2 bases and J by 5 bases, with 12 bases between them. The germline V gene has CDR1 KGHSH and CDR2 LQKENI. The CDR3 nucleotides read TGTGCCAGCTCACCAGCCTCGGGGGGGACTGAAGCTTTCTTT. It encodes CASSPASGGTEAFF.

This clone showed up just a few times. The V and J genes are TRBV30 and TRBJ2-7, with D perhaps matching TRBD2 (5 bases). In germline, CDR1 is GTSNPN, CDR2 SVGIG (reference sequence). The CDR3 contains 11 residues. V lost 5 bases, J lost 9 bases, and 14 bases lay in between. CDR3 sequence reads: CAWGRGGGQYF. As DNA, the CDR3 is TGTGCCTGGGGCCGGGGTGGTGGGCAGTACTTC. Combining the CDR3 with reference TRBV30 and TRBJ2-7 gives the whole variable domain SQTIHQWPATLVQPVGSPLSLECTVEGTSNPNLYWYRQAAGRGLQLLFYSVGIGQISSEVPQNLSASRPQDRQFILSSKKLLLSDSGFYLCAWGRGGGQYFGPGTRLTVT.

DNA of the CDR3: TGTGCCAGCAGTTGGAGCAGGGGTTATGGCTACACCTTC. Translated, it gives CASSWSRGYGYTF. The rearrangement links TRBV28 to TRBJ1-2; D might be TRBD1 (6 bases). The CDR3 consists of 13 residues. CDR1 is MDHEN and CDR2 is SYDVKM in the germline V gene. Trimming removed 4 bases from V and 5 bases from J, with 11 bases in between.

This chain connects TRBV7-2 to TRBJ2-1; 9 nucleotides match TRBD2. CDR1 is SGHTA, CDR2 FQGNSA, per germline. The CDR3 is 15 residues long. With 1 base clipped from V and 8 bases from J, the junction kept 6 bases outside the gene matches. The CDR3 DNA is TGTGCCAGCAGCTTAGTTAGCGGGAGTACCGATGAGCAGTTCTTC. Translated: CASSLVSGSTDEQFF.

The rearrangement links TRBV29-1 to TRBJ2-7; 9 bases fit TRBD2. Per germline, CDR1 SQVTM and CDR2 ANQGSEA. V gave up 1 base and J gave up 4 bases; unmatched junction bases: 8. CDR3 size: 15 residues. The CDR3 sequence: CSVEVVLAGFYEQYF. The CDR3 coding sequence is TGCAGCGTTGAAGTGGTACTAGCGGGCTTTTACGAGCAGTACTTC.

This CDR3 is CASSSSSGRAEDPDTQYF. The CDR3 DNA reads TGCGCCAGCAGCTCCTCTAGCGGGAGGGCCGAGGACCCAGATACGCAGTATTTT. The gene calls are TRBV5-1 and TRBJ2-3, with 12 bases matching TRBD2. The CDR3 is made up of 18 amino acids. Germline V CDR1 and CDR2: SGHRS, YFSETQ. Unmatched junction bases numbered 12, after V lost 3 bases and J lost 4 bases. The variable domain in full, completed from reference TRBV5-1 and TRBJ2-3, reads KAGVTQTPRYLIKTRGQQVTLSCSPISGHRSVSWYQQTPGQGLQFLFEYFSETQRNKGNFPGRFSGRQFSNSRSEMNVSTLELGDSALYLCASSSSSGRAEDPDTQYFGPGTRLTVL.